The subject of this entry is one T cell receptor beta chain. Its antigen remains unknown. The data were obtained in a study of shared clonotypes between healthy human individuals. General observations from the study: Sharing across a few donors was seen in 4% to 6.5% of naive CD4 clonotypes.

This CDR3 is built from 17 residues. The junction had 12 bases not matched to a gene; V was cut back by 7 bases and J by 2 bases. CDR1 is SGHTA and CDR2 is FQGNSA in the germline V gene. CD4+ cell separation produced CD45RA+ naive and CD45RA-negative memory subsets. Deep-level settings were used for running the assay. Sequenced by immunoSEQ multiplex PCR; TCRdb stores in-frame clones only, minus some. The sample lists around 2.5 million clones, approximately 93% occurring once. The TCR sequence derives from a man aged 18-30 years in good health. Some clones in this sample may be carry-over from other donors' samples. The rearrangement uses TRBV7-2 and TRBJ2-5; TRBD2 matches at 11 bases. The sequenced sample consisted of naive CD4+ T cells from PBMCs. As to subset: CD45RA+ positively selected. CDR3 bases: TGTGCCAGCAACATCCTTGGTAGCGGGAGGGCGCAAGAGACCCAGTACTTC. Translating it yields CASNILGSGRAQETQYF.